The 21 T cell receptor beta chains presented below share a single source sample, sequenced in a study of blood T cell repertoires in COVID-19. The assay was immunoSEQ multiplex PCR, and TCRdb's table has in-frame clones only and misses some. Here the sample spans 60,000 or so clones, 80% to 95% being singletons. The sequencing sample was made of peripheral blood. All receptors come from a human donor with active COVID-19. The donor label of this sample is uncertain.

The chain joins TRBV27 to TRBJ1-5, with no clear D. Germline V lookup: CDR1 MNHEY, CDR2 SMNVEV (reference sequence). The CDR3 length is 14 residues. The V end lost 3 bases, the J end lost 0 bases, and 6 bases lay between the germline ends. This chain's CDR3 is CASSFGGSNQPQHF. Here the CDR3 DNA reads TGTGCCAGCAGTTTTGGCGGTAGCAATCAGCCCCAGCATTTT.

V gene TRBV4-3 combines with J gene TRBJ2-4; 10 bases align to TRBD1. Per the germline V gene, CDR1 is LGHNA and CDR2 is YSLEER. The J segment lost 0 bases and the V segment lost 3 bases, leaving 2 bases of the junction unmatched. This CDR3 region has 16 residues. The CDR3 bases are TGCGCCAGCAGCCAGGACAGGGGGGTAGCCAAAAACATTCAGTACTTC. Amino acid sequence: CASSQDRGVAKNIQYF.

The CDR3 region is CAWFLLTGELFF. CDR3 nucleotide sequence: TGTGCCTGGTTCCTTTTGACCGGGGAGCTGTTTTTT. This chain uses TRBV30 with TRBJ2-2; the D is unclear. This CDR3 comprises 12 residues. Trimming removed 5 bases from V and 5 bases from J, with 9 bases in between. In germline, CDR1 is GTSNPN, CDR2 SVGIG (reference sequence).

The chain couples TRBV6-6 to TRBJ2-7; 8 nucleotides match TRBD1. CDR3 size: 15 residues. Germline V gives CDR1 MNHNY, CDR2 SVGAGI (reference sequence). V trimming: 2 bases; J trimming: 4 bases; junction bases outside the gene matches: 7. The chain's CDR3 is CASSYGDRGGYEQYF. The CDR3 coding sequence is TGTGCCAGCAGTTACGGAGACAGGGGCGGATACGAGCAGTACTTC.

The chain combines TRBV19 with TRBJ2-1; 10 bases line up with TRBD1. V was pared by 5 bases and J by 12 bases, with 10 bases of the junction left unmatched. The CDR3 is made up of 14 amino acids. Germline V gene data show CDR1 as LNHDA and CDR2 as SQIVND (reference sequence). The CDR3 reads CASSPEGQGGRQFF. The CDR3 DNA follows: TGTGCCAGTAGTCCTGAAGGACAGGGGGGCCGGCAGTTCTTC.

This rearrangement joins TRBV7-2 to TRBJ2-7, with D perhaps matching TRBD1 (6 bases). The V end lost 6 bases, the J end lost 0 bases, and 12 bases lay between the germline ends. Germline CDR1 reads SGHTA; CDR2 reads FQGNSA. The CDR3 runs 14 residues. DNA of the CDR3: TGTGCCAGCAGTTTCGACAGGTTCTCCTACGAGCAGTACTTC. This codes for CASSFDRFSYEQYF.

The chain is built from TRBV5-1 and TRBJ1-5; the match to TRBD1 covers 8 bases. V trimming: 1 base; J trimming: 9 bases; junction bases outside the gene matches: 6. CDR3 size: 14 residues. Germline values: CDR1 SGHRS, CDR2 YFSETQ. CDR3 sequence (DNA): TGCGCCAGCAGCTTGTCAGGGGGCAGGCCGCCCCAGCATTTT. Its translation is CASSLSGGRPPQHF.

The rearrangement joins TRBV6-5 to TRBJ2-3; no definite D call. This CDR3 comprises 16 residues. V was shortened by 3 bases and J by 0 bases, with 13 bases between the two germline ends. The germline CDR1 and CDR2 sequences are MNHEY and SVGAGI. Written as DNA, the CDR3 is TGTGCCAGCAGTTATGACCTGGCGGCTAGCACAGATACGCAGTATTTT. Its translation: CASSYDLAASTDTQYF.

The chain recombines TRBV4-3 with TRBJ1-2; D uncertain. This CDR3 is built from 14 residues. V was trimmed by 0 bases and J by 1 base, leaving 6 bases between them. Per germline, CDR1 LGHNA and CDR2 YSLEER. The CDR3 coding sequence is TGCGCCAGCAGCCAAGAAACTGATAACTATGGCTACACCTTC. Protein product: CASSQETDNYGYTF.

The V and J genes are TRBV20-1 and TRBJ1-2; perhaps TRBD1 as D (6 bases). CDR1 and CDR2 from the germline V gene are DFQATT and SNEGSKA (reference sequence). Trimming left V 4 bases short and J 9 bases short, with 12 bases between. The CDR3 length is 11 residues. Here the CDR3 DNA reads TGCAGTGCTACTCGGACAGCACGCTACACCTTC. Encoded protein: CSATRTARYTF.

This clone was picked up one time. The gene calls are TRBV6-5 and TRBJ2-2; D possibly corresponds to TRBD2 (5 bases). There are 15 residues in the CDR3. V lost 6 bases and J 1 base, leaving 12 bases between the germline ends. The germline CDR1 and CDR2 sequences are MNHEY and SVGAGI. CDR3 in amino acids: CASSGLPGNTGELFF. The CDR3, as DNA: TGTGCCAGCAGCGGACTCCCCGGGAACACCGGGGAGCTGTTTTTT.

This chain uses TRBV5-5 with TRBJ2-7, with 8 bases lining up with TRBD1. The junction had 9 bases not matched to a gene; V was cut back by 4 bases and J by 6 bases. Germline-derived CDR1 and CDR2 are SGHKS and YYEKEE (reference sequence). CDR3 length: 14 amino acids. The CDR3 loop is CASSGDGRGLEQYF. Here the CDR3 DNA reads TGTGCCAGCAGCGGGGATGGCAGGGGGCTCGAGCAGTACTTC.

V is TRBV12-5 and J is TRBJ2-2; D is perhaps TRBD2 (5 bases). Deletions cut 2 bases from V and 0 bases from J, with 16 bases between. This CDR3 region has 18 residues. The V gene's germline CDR1 is LGHNT and CDR2 FRNRAP. In nucleotides, the CDR3 is TGTGCTAGTGGTTTGTTGGGGAGTGGCGGAACGAACACCGGGGAGCTGTTTTTT. Its translation: CASGLLGSGGTNTGELFF.

This chain connects TRBV7-2 to TRBJ2-1; D gene unclear. Trimming left V 2 bases short and J 4 bases short, with 9 bases between. Per the germline V gene, CDR1 is SGHTA and CDR2 is FQGNSA. This CDR3 is built from 14 residues. The CDR3 nucleotides read TGTGCCAGCAGCTTAACACGTCCTTACAATGAGCAGTTCTTC. Its translation: CASSLTRPYNEQFF.

The chain uses TRBV25-1 and TRBJ1-2; TRBD1 matches 11 bases. This CDR3 comprises 16 residues. Losses at the gene ends were 5 bases for V and 4 bases for J; bases not matched to a gene: 9. Germline V CDR1 and CDR2: MGHDK, SYGVNS. The DNA of the CDR3 is TGTGCCAGCAGTCCAACTGGGGGGACAGGGGGCTATGGCTACACCTTC. The encoded protein is CASSPTGGTGGYGYTF.

CDR3 in DNA: TGTGCCAGCAGCTCCAATAGCGGGGTTAAAAACATTCAGTACTTC. This codes for CASSSNSGVKNIQYF. The chain carries TRBV7-6 and TRBJ2-4, with 8 bases fitting TRBD2. This CDR3 has 15 residues. The V segment lost 4 bases and the J segment 4 bases; nucleotides outside the gene matches: 6. The germline gives CDR1 SGHVS, CDR2 FNYEAQ.

The V and J genes are TRBV19 and TRBJ1-1; 8 positions match TRBD1. CDR3 size: 20 residues. The trim removed 2 bases at V and 1 base at J, leaving 18 bases unmatched. Looked up from germline, CDR1 is LNHDA and CDR2 is SQIVND (reference sequence). The DNA for the CDR3 is TGTGCCAGTAGTATATTCTGGGCAGGGGGCGGGAGGGTTGCGAACACTGAAGCTTTCTTT. Protein sequence: CASSIFWAGGGRVANTEAFF.

The V gene is TRBV7-9, the J gene TRBJ1-1; unclear D gene. The CDR3 has 9 amino acids. Germline loops: CDR1 SEHNR, CDR2 FQNEAQ (reference sequence). V lost 11 bases to trimming and J lost 6 bases, with 7 bases between them. CDR3 in amino acids: CASEAEAFF. In DNA form, the CDR3 reads TGTGCCTCTGAGGCTGAAGCTTTCTTT.

V and J are TRBV30 and TRBJ1-2, with 7 bases identical to TRBD1. In germline, CDR1 is GTSNPN, CDR2 SVGIG (reference sequence). The CDR3 sequence is 12 residues long. V dropped 5 bases and J dropped 4; count of bases not matched to a gene: 4. The CDR3 reads CAWGDSSYGYTF. DNA for the CDR3: TGTGCCTGGGGGGACAGCTCCTATGGCTACACCTTC.

The chain couples TRBV6-2 or TRBV6-3 to TRBJ2-3; TRBD1 is a possible D gene (5 bases). The CDR3 runs to 16 residues. Trimming pared 2 bases from V and 1 base from J, leaving 13 bases between. Germline V CDR1 and CDR2: MNHEY, SVGEGT. This CDR3 is CASSYNLRVGTDTQYF. The CDR3, as DNA: TGTGCCAGCAGTTACAACCTCAGGGTAGGCACAGATACGCAGTATTTT.

The chain uses TRBV19 and TRBJ2-3; 8 bases are shared with TRBD1. This CDR3 has 15 residues. Germline CDR1 reads LNHDA; CDR2 reads SQIVND (reference sequence). V shed 6 bases and J 2 bases; nucleotides not matched to a gene: 7. The CDR3 DNA is TGTGCCAGTAGACTGACAGGGGCCTACACAGATACGCAGTATTTT. Encoded protein: CASRLTGAYTDTQYF.